This T cell receptor (beta chain) was recorded in a study of T cell responses to AZD1222 COVID-19 vaccine. The germline V gene encodes CDR1 MRHNA and CDR2 SNTAGT. Unmatched junction bases numbered 8, after V lost 3 bases and J lost 8 bases. The CDR3 contains 15 residues. The repertoire was sequenced with immunoSEQ multiplex PCR; TCRdb's copy has only in-frame clones and lacks some. The table records 84,000 or so clones, approximately 90% of them present only once. About this clone itself: Its matching antigen is unknown.

Study-wide results and caveats: Spike-specific TCR breadth and depth both grew after two AZD1222 doses.

The rearrangement uses TRBV6-4 and TRBJ2-1; 9 bases are shared with TRBD2. This TCR derives from an adult in good health. The input for sequencing was peripheral blood, taken on day 0 of AZD1222 vaccination. The CDR3 DNA reads TGTGCCAGCAGTGAAGGTAGCGGGAGTGTCGATGAGCAGTTCTTC. As protein: CASSEGSGSVDEQFF.